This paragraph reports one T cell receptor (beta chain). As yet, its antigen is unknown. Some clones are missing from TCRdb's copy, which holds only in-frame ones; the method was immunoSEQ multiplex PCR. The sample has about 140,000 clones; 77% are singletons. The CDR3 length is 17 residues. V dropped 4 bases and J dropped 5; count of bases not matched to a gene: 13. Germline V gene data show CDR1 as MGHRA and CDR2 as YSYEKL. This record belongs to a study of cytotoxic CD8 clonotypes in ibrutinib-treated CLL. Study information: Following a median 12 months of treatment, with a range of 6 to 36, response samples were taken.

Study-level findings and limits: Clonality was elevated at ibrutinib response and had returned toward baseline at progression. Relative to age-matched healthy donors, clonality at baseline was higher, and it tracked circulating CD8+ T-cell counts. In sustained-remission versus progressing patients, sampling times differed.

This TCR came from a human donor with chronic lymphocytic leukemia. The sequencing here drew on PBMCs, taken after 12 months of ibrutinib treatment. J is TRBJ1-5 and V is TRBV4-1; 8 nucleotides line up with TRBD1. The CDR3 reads CASSPRGQEVPDQPQHF. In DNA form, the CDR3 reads TGCGCCAGCAGCCCAAGGGGACAGGAGGTTCCTGATCAGCCCCAGCATTTT.